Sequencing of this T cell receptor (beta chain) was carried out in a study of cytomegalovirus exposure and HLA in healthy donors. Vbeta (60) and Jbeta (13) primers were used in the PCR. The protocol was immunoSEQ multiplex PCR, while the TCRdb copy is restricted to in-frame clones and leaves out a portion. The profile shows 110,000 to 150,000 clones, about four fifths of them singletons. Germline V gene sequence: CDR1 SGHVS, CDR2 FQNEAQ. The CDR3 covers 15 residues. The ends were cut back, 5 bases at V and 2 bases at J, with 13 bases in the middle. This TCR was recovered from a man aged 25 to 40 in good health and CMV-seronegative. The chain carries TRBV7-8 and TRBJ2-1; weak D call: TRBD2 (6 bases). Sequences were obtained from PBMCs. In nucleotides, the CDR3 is TGTGCCAGCAGCACCCAGGAGGGAACCTACAATGAGCAGTTCTTC. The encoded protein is CASSTQEGTYNEQFF.